This T cell receptor (beta chain) was obtained from a study of T cell responses to AZD1222 COVID-19 vaccine. Points from the study as a whole: A reported finding is that nearly half of spike-specific TCRs target unmutated variant regions. In a largely white British group with more females than males, clonal diversity was possibly underestimated. Repertoires were sampled only after the peak T cell response. CD4 TCRs covered the whole spike, strongest at regions 160-218 and 743-854.

J was trimmed by 3 bases and V by 3 bases; bases with no gene match: 1. From germline, CDR1 is SGDLS and CDR2 YYNGEE. There are 15 residues in the CDR3. TCRdb's copy holds only in-frame clones and misses some; the assay was immunoSEQ multiplex PCR. Of approximately 200,000 clones in the sample, approximately 91% were seen once. Note on this clone: Antigen specificity is unknown.

The origin of this receptor is an adult who received the AZD1222 COVID-19 vaccine. The chain uses TRBV9 and TRBJ2-5, with 14 bases aligning to TRBD2. The sequencing used peripheral blood, collected 28 days after the second AZD1222 dose. The CDR3 sequence is CASSGGLAGEETQYF. CDR3 coding DNA: TGTGCCAGCAGCGGGGGACTAGCGGGAGAAGAGACCCAGTACTTC.